Below are 9 T cell receptor beta chains sequenced from a single sample in a study of cytomegalovirus exposure and HLA in healthy donors. The PCR contained 60 Vbeta and 13 Jbeta primers. Data came from immunoSEQ multiplex PCR; TCRdb stores just in-frame clones and leaves some out. Of 100,000 to 150,000 clones in the sample, about 10% were seen once. The sequenced material came from PBMCs. Receptor source: a young woman in good health and CMV-seropositive.

The chain is built from TRBV7-6 and TRBJ1-1, with 9 bases fitting TRBD1. The V segment lost 4 bases and the J segment 0 bases; nucleotides outside the gene matches: 3. The CDR3 is 15 residues long. CDR1 is SGHVS, CDR2 FNYEAQ, per germline. Here the CDR3 DNA reads TGTGCCAGCAGCTCGGGACAGGGATTGAACACTGAAGCTTTCTTT. Translating it yields CASSSGQGLNTEAFF.

The J gene is TRBJ2-6, the V gene TRBV19; D gene uncertain. The CDR3 is 15 amino acids. Between the trimmed V and J ends, which lost 2 bases and 2 bases, there was a span of 7 bases. CDR1 and CDR2 (germline): LNHDA, SQIVND (reference sequence). As DNA, the CDR3 is TGTGCCAGTAGTATAACTCTACCTGGGGCCAACGTCCTGACTTTC. It specifies CASSITLPGANVLTF.

The chain is built from TRBV6-1 and TRBJ1-2, with 7 bases that match TRBD1. Germline-derived CDR1 and CDR2 are MNHNS and SASEGT. J lost 6 bases, V lost 6 bases, and 10 bases had no gene match. This CDR3 region has 14 residues. The CDR3 bases are TGTGCCAGCAGGAAAAACAGGGGATTGGATGGCTACACCTTC. It translates to CASRKNRGLDGYTF.

The rearrangement links TRBV4-2 to TRBJ2-2; TRBD2 aligns across 9 bases. The germline gives CDR1 LGHNA, CDR2 YNFKEQ. This CDR3 comprises 18 residues. Trimming at V came to 0 bases and at J to 0 bases, leaving 5 bases not matched to a gene. In DNA, the CDR3 is TGTGCCAGCAGCCAAGATGCACTAGCGGGCACGAACACCGGGGAGCTGTTTTTT. It translates to CASSQDALAGTNTGELFF.

A few counts support this clone. The chain employs TRBV7-6 and TRBJ2-7, with 12 nucleotides matching TRBD2. The CDR3 contains 14 residues. J gave up 6 bases and V 5 bases, and 5 bases lay outside the gene matches. CDR1 and CDR2 (germline): SGHVS, FNYEAQ. DNA of the CDR3: TGTGCCAGCAGCCCGACTAGCGGGAGCACCGAGCAGTACTTC. Translation gives CASSPTSGSTEQYF. Full variable domain (rest looked up from reference TRBV7-6 and TRBJ2-7): GAGVSQSPRYKVTKRGQDVALRCDPISGHVSLYWYRQALGQGPEFLTYFNYEAQQDKSGLPNDRFSAERPEGSISTLTIQRTEQRDSAMYRCASSPTSGSTEQYFGPGTRLTVT.

V and J are TRBV30 and TRBJ1-1; TRBD1 is a possible D gene (5 bases). CDR1 is GTSNPN and CDR2 is SVGIG in the germline V gene (reference sequence). The CDR3 has 14 residues. Between the trimmed V and J ends, which lost 4 bases and 5 bases, there was a span of 17 bases. CDR3 coding DNA: TGTGCCTGGAAGCCAGGGTCCGGTAGAACTGAAGCTTTCTTT. Amino acids: CAWKPGSGRTEAFF.

This clone has a handful of counts. The genes are TRBV29-1 and TRBJ2-7; 8 bases map to TRBD1. The germline V gene encodes CDR1 SQVTM and CDR2 ANQGSEA. There are 13 residues in the CDR3. Trimming took 5 bases from V and 4 from J; bases not matched to a gene: 7. The DNA for the CDR3 is TGCAGCGTTACCACACAGGGGGGATACGAGCAGTACTTC. As protein: CSVTTQGGYEQYF.

This chain joins TRBV5-1 and TRBJ2-1; D perhaps matches TRBD1 (5 bases). Germline V lookup: CDR1 SGHRS, CDR2 YFSETQ. V was pared by 0 bases and J by 0 bases, with 7 bases between. CDR3 length equals 15 residues. The CDR3 sequence: CASSLGQSSYNEQFF. The CDR3 DNA reads TGCGCCAGCAGCTTGGGACAGAGCTCCTACAATGAGCAGTTCTTC. Variable domain in full (rest from reference TRBV5-1 and TRBJ2-1): KAGVTQTPRYLIKTRGQQVTLSCSPISGHRSVSWYQQTPGQGLQFLFEYFSETQRNKGNFPGRFSGRQFSNSRSEMNVSTLELGDSALYLCASSLGQSSYNEQFFGPGTRLTVL.

This clone was detected a few times. The rearrangement links TRBV11-2 to TRBJ2-1, with TRBD2 matching 10 bases. Trimming took 1 base from V and 0 from J; bases not matched to a gene: 3. The germline gives CDR1 SGHAT, CDR2 FQNNGV. The CDR3 spans 17 residues. DNA of the CDR3: TGTGCCAGCAGCTTAGTGGCTAGCGGGAGCTCCTACAATGAGCAGTTCTTC. It codes for CASSLVASGSSYNEQFF.